This T cell receptor (beta chain) was identified in a study of PD-L1 blockade in urothelial cancer. Study-wide background: Most of the roughly 29 patients were men whose urothelial cancer was bladder-origin. At 3 weeks (second dose) and 6 weeks after starting treatment, blood was analyzed. Blood yielded a median of approximately 140,000 T cells per sample.

Comment on this clone: The antigen is undetermined.

Data came from immunoSEQ multiplex PCR; TCRdb stores just in-frame clones and leaves some out. This sample has 42,000 or so clones, with approximately 82% found just once. Described time point: peripheral blood 6 weeks after treatment start. CDR1 and CDR2 (germline): SGHRS, YFSETQ. The CDR3 consists of 14 residues. The ends lost 0 bases at V and 3 bases at J; junction bases unmatched: 1. Study results and limitations: Tumor-associated TCR clones expanded more in blood at 3 weeks in patients with durable benefit.

The gene calls are TRBV5-1 and TRBJ2-5; 8 positions match TRBD1. This TCR derives from a man aged 55 to 70 with urothelial cancer. The sequenced sample was PBMCs, obtained around atezolizumab (anti-PD-L1) treatment. CDR3 nucleotide sequence: TGCGCCAGCAGCTTGGCGGACAGGGAAGAGACCCAGTACTTC. This gives the protein CASSLADREETQYF. The entire variable domain, with the rest obtained from reference TRBV5-1 and TRBJ2-5, is as follows: KAGVTQTPRYLIKTRGQQVTLSCSPISGHRSVSWYQQTPGQGLQFLFEYFSETQRNKGNFPGRFSGRQFSNSRSEMNVSTLELGDSALYLCASSLADREETQYFGPGTRLLVL.